This entry describes one TCR beta chain. These data are taken from a study of blood T cells in healthy people across ages. Looked up from germline, CDR1 is MNHEY and CDR2 is SVGAGI. With V trimmed by 6 bases and J by 8 bases, 7 bases remained unmatched. The CDR3 consists of 15 residues. The use of a sample-barcoded 5' primer and a J-beta primer mix characterized a second PCR of roughly 6 to 11 cycles. Using its own MiXCR run on the 5' RACE reads, TCRdb lists one record per CDR3 protein. The sample includes approximately 780,000 distinct CDR3 sequences, around a quarter seen only once; the top ten take approximately 2.9%. The sample was also linked to a second study, of T cells of mothers and their children. As that report states: Nine systemically healthy Caucasian donors: three mothers, six children.

J is TRBJ2-1 and V is TRBV6-5; 13 nucleotides match TRBD2. The sample comprised blood. This receptor was identified in a boy younger than 18 in good health. CDR3 sequence reads: CASSRLAGGVDEQFF. The CDR3 DNA reads as TGTGCCAGCAGCCGACTAGCGGGGGGCGTAGATGAGCAGTTCTTC.